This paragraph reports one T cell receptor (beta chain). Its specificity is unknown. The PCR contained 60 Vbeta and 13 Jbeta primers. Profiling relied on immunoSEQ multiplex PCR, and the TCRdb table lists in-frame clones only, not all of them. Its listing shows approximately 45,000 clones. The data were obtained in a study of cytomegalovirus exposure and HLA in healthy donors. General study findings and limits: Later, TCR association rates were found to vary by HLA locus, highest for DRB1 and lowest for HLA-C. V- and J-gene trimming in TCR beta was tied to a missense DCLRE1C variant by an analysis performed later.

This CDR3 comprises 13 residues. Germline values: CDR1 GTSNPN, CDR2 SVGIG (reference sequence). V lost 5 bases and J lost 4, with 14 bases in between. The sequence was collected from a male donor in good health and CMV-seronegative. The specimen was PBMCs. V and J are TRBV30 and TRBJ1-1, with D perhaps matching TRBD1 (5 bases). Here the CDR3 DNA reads TGTGCCTGGTCGATCGTGGGGGGCACTGAAGCTTTCTTT. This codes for CAWSIVGGTEAFF.